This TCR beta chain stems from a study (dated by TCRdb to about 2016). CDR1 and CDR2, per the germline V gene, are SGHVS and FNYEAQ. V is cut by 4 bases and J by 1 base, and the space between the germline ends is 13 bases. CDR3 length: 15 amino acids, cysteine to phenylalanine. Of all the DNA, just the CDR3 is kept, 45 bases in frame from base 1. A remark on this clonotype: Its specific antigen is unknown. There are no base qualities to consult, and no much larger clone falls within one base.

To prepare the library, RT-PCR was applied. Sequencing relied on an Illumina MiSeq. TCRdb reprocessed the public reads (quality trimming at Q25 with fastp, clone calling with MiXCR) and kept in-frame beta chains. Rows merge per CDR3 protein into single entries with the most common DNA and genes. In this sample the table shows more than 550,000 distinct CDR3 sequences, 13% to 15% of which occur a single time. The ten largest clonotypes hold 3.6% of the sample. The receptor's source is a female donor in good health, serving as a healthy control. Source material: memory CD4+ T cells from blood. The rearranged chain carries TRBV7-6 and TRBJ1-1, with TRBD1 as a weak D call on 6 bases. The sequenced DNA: TGTGCCAGCAGCTCACTTTCAGGGGCGAACACTGAAGCTTTCTTT. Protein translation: CASSSLSGANTEAFF.